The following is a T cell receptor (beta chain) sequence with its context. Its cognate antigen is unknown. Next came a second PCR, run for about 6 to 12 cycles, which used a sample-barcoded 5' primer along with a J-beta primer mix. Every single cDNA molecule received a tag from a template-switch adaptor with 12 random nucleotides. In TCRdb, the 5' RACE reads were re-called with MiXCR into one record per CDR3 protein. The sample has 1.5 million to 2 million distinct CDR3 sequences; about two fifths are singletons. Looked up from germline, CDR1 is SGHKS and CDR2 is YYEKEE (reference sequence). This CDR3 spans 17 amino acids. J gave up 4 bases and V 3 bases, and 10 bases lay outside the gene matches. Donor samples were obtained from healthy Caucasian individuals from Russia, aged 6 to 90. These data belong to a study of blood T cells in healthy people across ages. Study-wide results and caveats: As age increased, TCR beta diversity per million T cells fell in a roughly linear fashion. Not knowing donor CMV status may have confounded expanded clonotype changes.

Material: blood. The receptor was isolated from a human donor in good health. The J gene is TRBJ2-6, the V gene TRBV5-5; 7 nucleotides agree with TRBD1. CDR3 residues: CASSSRQGIVGANVLTF. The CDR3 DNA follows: TGTGCCAGCAGCTCCCGACAGGGAATAGTGGGGGCCAACGTCCTGACTTTC.